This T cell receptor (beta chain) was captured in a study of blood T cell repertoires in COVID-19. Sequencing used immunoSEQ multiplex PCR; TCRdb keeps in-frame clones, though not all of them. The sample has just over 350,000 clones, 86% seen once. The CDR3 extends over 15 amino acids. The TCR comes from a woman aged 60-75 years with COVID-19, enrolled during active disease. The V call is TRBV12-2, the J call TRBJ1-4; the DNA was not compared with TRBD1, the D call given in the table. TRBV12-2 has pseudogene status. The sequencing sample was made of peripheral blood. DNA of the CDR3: TGTGCAAGTCGCCTCCGGGCCCCGAAGGGGGAAAAACTGTTTTTT. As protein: CASRLRAPKGEKLFF.